The 23 T cell receptor beta chains in this list originate from one sample, sequenced in a study of blood T cell repertoires in COVID-19 (dated by TCRdb to 2020 to 2021). The receptor library was made with the immunoSEQ multiplex PCR assay. TCRdb retrieved this table from immuneACCESS and kept in-frame rearrangements only. Not all clones are present; in checked studies, unresolved V genes account for under half, and no reason is known for the remainder. This sample has 50,000 to 65,000 clones in its table, and about 86% of those were observed once. Jointly, the top ten make up over 4% of the sample. Sequenced: peripheral blood. The source is a man aged 55-75 years with acute or convalescent COVID-19.

The chain has TRBV18 and TRBJ2-7, with D uncertain. Between the trimmed V and J ends, which lost 3 bases and 0 bases, there was a span of 15 bases. The CDR3 has 16 amino acids. Per the germline V gene, CDR1 is KGHSH and CDR2 is LQKENI. This CDR3 reads CASSPNRLRSSYEQYF. DNA for the CDR3: TGTGCCAGCTCACCCAACCGACTGAGGAGCTCCTACGAGCAGTACTTC.

The chain is built from TRBV28 and TRBJ2-7; 7 nucleotides agree with TRBD1. CDR3 size: 13 residues. Germline-derived CDR1 and CDR2 are MDHEN and SYDVKM. The V segment lost 3 bases and the J segment 4 bases; nucleotides outside the gene matches: 3. The CDR3 region is CASSLTGTYEQYF. The DNA of the CDR3 is TGTGCCAGCAGTTTGACAGGGACATACGAGCAGTACTTC.

Written as DNA, the CDR3 is TGTGCCAGCAGCTTAGGGGTCGGGACAGGAAAAGCTTTCTTT. This sequence encodes CASSLGVGTGKAFF. This sequence joins TRBV7-2 and TRBJ1-1, with TRBD1 matching over 8 bases. This CDR3 has 14 residues. CDR1 and CDR2 (germline): SGHTA, FQGNSA. The J segment lost 9 bases and the V segment lost 1 base, leaving 7 bases of the junction unmatched.

The sample holds one count of this clone. The CDR3 sequence: CASSFPGAEAFF. In nucleotides, the CDR3 is TGTGCCAGCAGTTTCCCAGGGGCTGAAGCTTTCTTT. The V gene is TRBV27, the J gene TRBJ1-1; weak D call: TRBD1 (6 bases). Germline CDR1 and CDR2: MNHEY and SMNVEV (reference sequence). The CDR3 sequence is 12 residues long. V dropped 3 bases and J dropped 6 bases, with 8 bases sitting between them.

The V gene is TRBV3-1 (or the pseudogene TRBV3-2), the J gene TRBJ2-2; a possible D gene is TRBD2 (7 bases). V lost 4 bases, J lost 3 bases, and 12 bases lay in between. The CDR3 sequence is 15 residues long. Germline CDR1 and CDR2: LGHDT and YNNKEL (reference sequence). For the CDR3, the DNA is TGTGCCAGCAGCCTCCGGGGGGCGGACACCGGGGAGCTGTTTTTT. Translated, it gives CASSLRGADTGELFF.

In its sample, this clone was seen once. The chain has TRBV28 and TRBJ2-7, with D perhaps TRBD1 (6 bases). This CDR3 has 14 residues. The ends were cut back, 7 bases at V and 0 bases at J, with 13 bases in the middle. The germline CDR1 and CDR2 sequences are MDHEN and SYDVKM. CDR3 nucleotide sequence: TGTGCCAGCATTGGACAGCCTAGCTCCTACGAGCAGTACTTC. It codes for CASIGQPSSYEQYF.

This clone was found a few times. The genes are TRBV30 and TRBJ2-2; 11 bases align to TRBD1. With 2 bases clipped from V and 7 bases from J, the junction kept 3 bases outside the gene matches. The germline CDR1 and CDR2 sequences are GTSNPN and SVGIG (reference sequence). The CDR3 runs 14 residues. The CDR3 bases are TGTGCCTGGAGTCGGACAGGGGGCTTCGGGGAGCTGTTTTTT. Its protein is CAWSRTGGFGELFF.

This chain links TRBV30 with TRBJ2-1, with 10 bases matching TRBD2. Trimming at V came to 4 bases and at J to 6 bases, leaving 6 bases not matched to a gene. The CDR3 loop spans 14 amino acids. The germline V gene encodes CDR1 GTSNPN and CDR2 SVGIG (reference sequence). This CDR3 is CAWNTGLAINEQFF. For the CDR3, the DNA is TGTGCCTGGAATACGGGACTAGCGATCAATGAGCAGTTCTTC.

Concerning this clone itself: One junction end does not reproduce the germline sequence, and a read error may be involved. The genes are TRBV10-3 and TRBJ2-1, with TRBD1 matching 10 bases. The V gene's germline CDR1 is ENHRY and CDR2 SYGVKD. CDR3 length equals 16 residues. CDR3 DNA sequence: TGTGCCATCAGTCAGTCGGCGGACAGGGGGTACAATGAGCAGTTCTTC. This codes for CAISQSADRGYNEQFF.

This clone was recorded only once. The genes are TRBV6-5 and TRBJ1-5; D uncertain. The CDR3 is 13 amino acids. Trimming left V 6 bases short and J 7 bases short, with 13 bases between. The germline V gene has CDR1 MNHEY and CDR2 SVGAGI. CDR3 nucleotides: TGTGCCAGCAGAGACATAGGTAACCAGCCCCAGCATTTT. As protein: CASRDIGNQPQHF.

This clone came up once. This chain uses TRBV15 with TRBJ2-1, with 9 bases fitting TRBD2. Germline lookup yields CDR1 LNHNV and CDR2 YYDKDF (reference sequence). The CDR3 runs to 16 residues. V lost 0 bases and J lost 6; bases outside the gene matches: 6. The CDR3 sequence: CATSRDIGTSFNEQFF. As DNA, the CDR3 is TGTGCCACCAGCAGAGACATAGGGACTAGCTTCAATGAGCAGTTCTTC.

The chain couples TRBV29-1 to TRBJ2-1; 7 bases are shared with TRBD2. V lost 4 bases to trimming and J lost 4 bases; unmatched junction nucleotides: 10. The length of the CDR3 is 15 residues. Looked up from germline, CDR1 is SQVTM and CDR2 is ANQGSEA. The CDR3 DNA follows: TGCAGCGTTGTTTTAATGGCGGGAGCTTACAATGAGCAGTTCTTC. It is translated as CSVVLMAGAYNEQFF.

The chain couples TRBV6-5 to TRBJ2-7, with 7 bases aligning to TRBD2. V lost 8 bases to trimming and J lost 0 bases; unmatched junction nucleotides: 7. From germline, CDR1 is MNHEY and CDR2 SVGAGI. The CDR3 runs 14 residues. The CDR3 sequence: CASGNGGSSYEQYF. Here the CDR3 DNA reads TGTGCCAGCGGTAACGGGGGGAGCTCCTACGAGCAGTACTTC.

The V and J genes are TRBV12-5 and TRBJ1-1; tentative D call: TRBD1 (6 bases). Trimming cost V 7 bases and J 5 bases, with 17 bases left between them. This CDR3 region has 14 residues. The germline gives CDR1 LGHNT, CDR2 FRNRAP. The CDR3, as DNA: TGTGCTAGTGCCCTAGAAGGGGGTAGGACTGAAGCTTTCTTT. Protein sequence: CASALEGGRTEAFF.

The chain combines TRBV14 with TRBJ2-3, with 8 bases matching TRBD2. Germline V gene sequence: CDR1 SGHDN, CDR2 FVKESK. Losses at the gene ends were 0 bases for V and 3 bases for J; bases not matched to a gene: 8. This CDR3 is 17 amino acids long. CDR3 sequence: CASSQESGGFRTDTQYF. CDR3 in DNA: TGTGCCAGCAGCCAAGAGTCGGGAGGGTTTCGGACAGATACGCAGTATTTT.

The chain recombines TRBV7-9 with TRBJ2-7; 9 bases map to TRBD2. The trim removed 5 bases at V and 5 bases at J, leaving 10 bases unmatched. CDR3 size: 15 residues. Germline CDR1 reads SEHNR; CDR2 reads FQNEAQ (reference sequence). CDR3: CASSTVGTSFNEQYF. The CDR3 DNA reads TGTGCCAGCAGCACCGTCGGGACTAGCTTCAACGAGCAGTACTTC.

This clone has more than one count but fewer than ten. The rearrangement joins TRBV2 to TRBJ2-2; TRBD1 matches at 10 bases. Unmatched junction bases numbered 7, after V lost 6 bases and J lost 6 bases. The CDR3 loop spans 15 amino acids. Per germline, CDR1 SNHLY and CDR2 FYNNEI. CDR3 protein: CASRPGQGKSGELFF. CDR3 DNA: TGTGCCAGCAGGCCGGGACAGGGGAAGTCCGGGGAGCTGTTTTTT. Looking up the rest from reference TRBV2 and TRBJ2-2 gives the full variable domain: EPEVTQTPSHQVTQMGQEVILRCVPISNHLYFYWYRQILGQKVEFLVSFYNNEISEKSEIFDDQFSVERPDGSNFTLKIRSTKLEDSAMYFCASRPGQGKSGELFFGEGSRLTVL.

The V and J genes are TRBV7-2 and TRBJ2-3; the D gene is possibly TRBD2 (7 bases). The CDR3 has 16 amino acids. V was pared by 5 bases and J by 1 base, with 16 bases between. Germline assignment: CDR1 SGHTA and CDR2 FQGNSA. CDR3 residues: CASSPRGGGGTDTQYF. The DNA for the CDR3 is TGTGCCAGCAGCCCTAGGGGAGGGGGGGGCACAGATACGCAGTATTTT.

The chain uses TRBV5-4 and TRBJ2-2; no clear D. V lost 0 bases to trimming and J lost 4 bases, with 10 bases between them. The length of the CDR3 is 15 residues. Germline V gives CDR1 SGHNT, CDR2 YYREEE (reference sequence). The CDR3 DNA sequence: TGTGCCAGCAGCTTGGGGGCTTTCACCACCGGGGAGCTGTTTTTT. Residues: CASSLGAFTTGELFF.

CDR3 sequence: CASSEGQAWPWNEQFF. The CDR3 bases are TGTGCCAGCAGTGAAGGACAGGCCTGGCCCTGGAATGAGCAGTTCTTC. The chain couples TRBV6-1 to TRBJ2-1; D is perhaps TRBD1 (6 bases). V lost 1 base to trimming and J lost 7 bases, with 17 bases between them. Per the germline V gene, CDR1 is MNHNS and CDR2 is SASEGT. CDR3 size: 16 residues.

The chain couples TRBV27 to TRBJ1-1; 9 bases agree with TRBD1. The length of the CDR3 is 14 residues. Germline CDR1 MNHEY, CDR2 SMNVEV (reference sequence). The trim removed 8 bases at V and 8 bases at J, leaving 12 bases unmatched. In nucleotides, the CDR3 is TGTGCCAGCTACACAGGGGGCCGGGGGGCCGAAGCTTTCTTT. Amino acids: CASYTGGRGAEAFF.

J is TRBJ1-1 and V is TRBV21-1. TRBV21-1 represents a pseudogene. The CDR3 contains 19 residues. CDR3 coding DNA: TGTGCCAGCAGCAAAGTAAAGAGGACAGCGGGGGATCCGAACACTGAAGCTTTCTTT. As protein: CASSKVKRTAGDPNTEAFF.

This chain joins TRBV2 and TRBJ1-2, with D unresolved. The V gene's germline CDR1 is SNHLY and CDR2 FYNNEI. CDR3 length: 11 amino acids. Trimming pared 5 bases from V and 8 bases from J, leaving 9 bases between. The chain's CDR3 is CASSPEEGYTF. The CDR3 region has the DNA TGTGCCAGCAGTCCCGAGGAGGGCTACACCTTC.